This TCR beta chain was sequenced in a study of PD-1 blockade in classical Hodgkin lymphoma. Across the whole study: Patients were infused with nivolumab 3 mg/kg every 2 weeks.

CDR1 and CDR2 (germline): ENHRY, SYGVKD. Trimming removed 7 bases from V and 0 bases from J, with 9 bases in between. This CDR3 is built from 13 residues. All patients experienced relapse after autologous stem cell transplantation, and brentuximab vedotin exposure was variable. Notes on the study in general: Underlying causes for the observed repertoire differences were not defined, possibly disease activity or prior therapy.

In its sample, this clone was seen once. The antigen is undetermined. Libraries were prepared by immunoSEQ multiplex PCR; TCRdb keeps only in-frame clonotypes and omits some of them. The sample yields about 18,000 clones, 75% to 90% seen once. Sample: peripheral blood mononuclear cells (PBMCs), taken at baseline. The TCR was taken from a human donor with classical Hodgkin lymphoma. This rearrangement joins TRBV10-3 to TRBJ1-2, with D possibly TRBD1 on 6 matching bases. DNA of the CDR3: TGTGCCATCACCCCAGGGGCTAACTATGGCTACACCTTC. Translation gives CAITPGANYGYTF.